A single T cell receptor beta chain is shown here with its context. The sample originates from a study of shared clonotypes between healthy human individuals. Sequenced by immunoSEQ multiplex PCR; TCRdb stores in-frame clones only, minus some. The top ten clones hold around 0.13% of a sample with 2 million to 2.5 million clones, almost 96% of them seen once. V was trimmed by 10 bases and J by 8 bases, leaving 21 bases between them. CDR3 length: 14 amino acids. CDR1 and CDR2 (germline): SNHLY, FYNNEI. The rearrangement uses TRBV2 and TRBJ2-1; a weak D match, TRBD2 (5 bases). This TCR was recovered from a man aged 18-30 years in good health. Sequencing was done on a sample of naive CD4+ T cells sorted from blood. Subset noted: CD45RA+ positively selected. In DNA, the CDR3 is TGTGCCACAACCGGGATCAGAGCCGACGATGAGCAGTTCTTC. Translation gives CATTGIRADDEQFF.